This TCR beta chain was recovered during a study of cytomegalovirus exposure and HLA in healthy donors. This clone came up a few times. The antigen is undetermined. CDR1 MNHEY and CDR2 SMNVEV come from the germline V gene (reference sequence). The CDR3 has 16 amino acids. V was clipped by 0 bases and J by 4 bases, with 14 bases between them. General study points: The authors listed over 150 TCR beta chains as cytomegalovirus-associated. Usually a TCR sequence was rare, but some public TCRs were found in many donors. Several of the most significant clusters appeared, in a later analysis, to be linked to common viral pathogens. Researchers left out some V segments, among them TRBV6-2 and TRBV6-3, as indistinguishable.

The PCR made use of 60 Vbeta and 13 Jbeta primers. Repertoires were generated with immunoSEQ multiplex PCR, while TCRdb's copy carries only in-frame clones and drops some. Among about 170,000 clones, about 80% were seen once, and the ten largest hold just over 2%. This chain uses TRBV27 with TRBJ2-3, with D uncertain. The sequenced sample was PBMCs. The sequence was collected from a woman in her 30s in good health and CMV-seropositive. The CDR3 loop reads CASSLSIQTRSDTQYF. In DNA, the CDR3 is TGTGCCAGCAGTTTATCGATCCAGACGAGGTCAGATACGCAGTATTTT.